Sequencing of this TCR beta chain was carried out in a study of cytomegalovirus exposure and HLA in healthy donors. Overall study: Unique TCRs numbering approximately 80 million, obtained from HLA-typed donors, made up an early data release. The study, taken as a whole, reports: An analysis that came later showed most CMV-associated TCR beta chains appearing HLA-restricted.

As regards this clone: No antigen is known for it.

It was with 60 Vbeta and 13 Jbeta primers that the PCR ran. The protocol was immunoSEQ multiplex PCR, while the TCRdb copy is restricted to in-frame clones and leaves out a portion. Among about 250,000 clones listed, about 90% were seen once. Per germline, CDR1 MNHNY and CDR2 SVGAGI (reference sequence). This CDR3 is 12 amino acids long. Between the trimmed V and J ends, which lost 4 bases and 6 bases, there was a span of 8 bases. The origin of this receptor is a girl aged 2-10 years in good health and CMV-seronegative. Material for sequencing was PBMCs. V usage is TRBV6-6 and J usage is TRBJ2-3, with D maybe TRBD2 (5 bases). The DNA of the CDR3 is TGTGCCAGCAGTTCCGGGGTTGATACGCAGTATTTT. This translates into CASSSGVDTQYF.